Detailed here is one T cell receptor (beta chain). Its target is not known. This specimen comes from a study of T cell repertoires in cytomegalovirus infection. Across the study: Carrying CMV and the relevant HLA type showed in public TCR beta signatures.

Trimming stripped 0 bases from V and 9 bases from J, with 12 bases between. There are 13 residues in the CDR3. CDR1 is DFQATT and CDR2 is SNEGSKA in the germline V gene (reference sequence). TCRdb recomputed calls from the reads with MiXCR, one row per CDR3 protein. Seen here are around 320,000 distinct CDR3 sequences, 9.5% observed once, and the top ten hold roughly 4%. The study's findings and limits: Cumulative public TCR beta family frequency identified carriers of CMV plus the relevant HLA. HLA-C-restricted, CMV-specific TCR beta clonotypes were dominant ex vivo.

This clonotype was sampled from a human donor in good health (CMV status not recorded). Some clones in this sample may be carry-over from other donors' samples. Sequencing was done on a sample of PBMCs. The chain couples TRBV20-1 to TRBJ2-1; D unclear. CDR3 DNA: TGCAGTGCTAGAGATATGTTTCAAGGTGAGCAGTTCTTC. As protein: CSARDMFQGEQFF.